This T cell receptor beta chain was sequenced in a study of vaccination effects on CD4 cells after COVID-19. This table comes from immunoSEQ multiplex PCR, and its TCRdb copy is limited to in-frame clones, with some not included. Of around 26,000 clones listed, about 73% are singletons. A remark on this clone: Its cognate antigen is unknown.

Culture lasted roughly 9 days before CD4+ T cell isolation. This CDR3 has 12 residues. The germline V and J ends were trimmed by 3 bases and 3 bases, with 5 bases remaining between them. Per germline, CDR1 MDHEN and CDR2 SYDVKM. The source of this sequence is a human donor who received a COVID-19 vaccine. The sample consisted of CD4+ T cells from PBMCs cultured without peptide, taken before COVID-19 vaccination. The chain uses TRBV28 and TRBJ1-1; D unresolved. The CDR3 spells CASSFYDTEAFF. The CDR3 region has the DNA TGTGCCAGCAGTTTCTACGACACTGAAGCTTTCTTT.